This T cell receptor beta chain emerged from a study of cytomegalovirus exposure and HLA in healthy donors. Whole-study findings and limits: An analysis done earlier found most TCR beta V segments productive about 87% or about 30% of the time. Most TCRs appeared rarely, but some public TCRs recurred in many donors. In a later analysis, HLA-associated beta chains showed higher expansion and lower generation probabilities than comparable chains.

With 60 Vbeta and 13 Jbeta primers, the PCR was carried out. Clones were sequenced by immunoSEQ multiplex PCR, and TCRdb holds only the in-frame ones, with some missing. Here the sample spans some 200,000 clones, approximately 85% being singletons. V was clipped by 4 bases and J by 9 bases; unmatched bases: 5. CDR1 and CDR2 from the germline V gene are ENHRY and SYGVKD. CDR3 length equals 14 residues. Concerning this clone: Antigen unknown.

V is TRBV10-3 and J is TRBJ1-6, with TRBD1 identical over 8 bases. The material sequenced was PBMCs. The receptor was derived from a middle-aged woman in good health and CMV-seronegative. The CDR3 is CAISGTGGGSPLHF. As DNA, the CDR3 is TGTGCCATCAGTGGTACAGGGGGAGGTTCACCCCTCCACTTT.